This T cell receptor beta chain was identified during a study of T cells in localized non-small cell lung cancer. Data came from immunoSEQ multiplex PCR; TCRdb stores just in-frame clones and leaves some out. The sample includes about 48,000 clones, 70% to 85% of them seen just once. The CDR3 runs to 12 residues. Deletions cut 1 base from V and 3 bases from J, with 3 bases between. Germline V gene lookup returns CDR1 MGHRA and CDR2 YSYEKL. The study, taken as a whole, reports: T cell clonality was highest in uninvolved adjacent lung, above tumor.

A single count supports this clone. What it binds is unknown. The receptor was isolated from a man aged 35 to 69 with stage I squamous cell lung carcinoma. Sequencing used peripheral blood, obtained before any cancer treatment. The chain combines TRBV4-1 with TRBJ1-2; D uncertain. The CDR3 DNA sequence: TGCGCCAGCAGCCAAGTGGACTATGGCTACACCTTC. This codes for CASSQVDYGYTF.